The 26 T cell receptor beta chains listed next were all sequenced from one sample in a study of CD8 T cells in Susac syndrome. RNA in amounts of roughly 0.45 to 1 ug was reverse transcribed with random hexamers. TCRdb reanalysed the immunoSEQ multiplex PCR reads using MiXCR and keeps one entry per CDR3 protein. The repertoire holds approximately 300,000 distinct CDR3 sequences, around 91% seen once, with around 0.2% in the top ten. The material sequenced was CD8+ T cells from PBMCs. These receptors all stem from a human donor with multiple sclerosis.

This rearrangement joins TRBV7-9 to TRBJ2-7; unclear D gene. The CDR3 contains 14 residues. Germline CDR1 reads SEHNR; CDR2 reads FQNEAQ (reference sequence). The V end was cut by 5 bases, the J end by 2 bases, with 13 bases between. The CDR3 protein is CASSPTPATYEQYF. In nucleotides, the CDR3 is TGTGCCAGCAGCCCAACTCCTGCGACCTACGAGCAGTACTTC.

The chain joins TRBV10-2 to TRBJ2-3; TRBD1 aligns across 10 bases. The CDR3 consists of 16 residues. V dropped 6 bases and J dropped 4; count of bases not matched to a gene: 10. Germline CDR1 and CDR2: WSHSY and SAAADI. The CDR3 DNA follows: TGCGCCAGCAGGCTCCCGGGACAGGGGAAGGCAGATACGCAGTATTTT. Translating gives CASRLPGQGKADTQYF.

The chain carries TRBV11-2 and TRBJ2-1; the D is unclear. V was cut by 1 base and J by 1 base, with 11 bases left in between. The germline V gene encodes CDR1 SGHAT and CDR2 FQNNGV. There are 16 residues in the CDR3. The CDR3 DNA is TGTGCCAGCAGCTTAGGGTGGGGTGGGTCCTACAATGAGCAGTTCTTC. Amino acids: CASSLGWGGSYNEQFF. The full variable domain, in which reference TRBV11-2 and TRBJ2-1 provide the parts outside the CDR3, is EAGVAQSPRYKIIEKRQSVAFWCNPISGHATLYWYQQILGQGPKLLIQFQNNGVVDDSQLPKDRFSAERLKGVDSTLKIQPAKLEDSAVYLCASSLGWGGSYNEQFFGPGTRLTVL.

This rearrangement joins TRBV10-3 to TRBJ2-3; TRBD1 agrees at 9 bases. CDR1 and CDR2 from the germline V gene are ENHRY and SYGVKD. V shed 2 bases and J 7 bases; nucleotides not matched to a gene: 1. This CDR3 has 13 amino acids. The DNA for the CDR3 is TGTGCCATCAGTGAGACAGGGGGCTATACGCAGTATTTT. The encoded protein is CAISETGGYTQYF.

The CDR3 sequence is CAWSVGGWGEAFF. CDR3 coding DNA: TGTGCCTGGAGTGTTGGGGGATGGGGTGAAGCTTTCTTT. The V and J genes are TRBV30 and TRBJ1-1, with D tentatively TRBD1 (5 bases). V lost 0 bases and J 7 bases, leaving 12 bases between the germline ends. The CDR3 spans 13 residues. Germline V CDR1 and CDR2: GTSNPN, SVGIG (reference sequence).

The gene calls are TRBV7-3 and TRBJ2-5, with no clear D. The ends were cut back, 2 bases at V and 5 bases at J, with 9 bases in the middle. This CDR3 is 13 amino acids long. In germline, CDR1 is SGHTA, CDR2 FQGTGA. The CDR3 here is CASSLGFLETQYF. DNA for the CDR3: TGTGCCAGCAGCTTAGGATTTTTGGAGACCCAGTACTTC.

CDR3 amino acids: CASSVAQGANVLTF. Written as DNA, the CDR3 is TGTGCCAGCAGTGTGGCGCAGGGGGCCAACGTCCTGACTTTC. The V gene is TRBV2, the J gene TRBJ2-6; D is unclear. Trimming cost V 4 bases and J 4 bases, with 8 bases left between them. The germline V gene has CDR1 SNHLY and CDR2 FYNNEI. This CDR3 is 14 amino acids long. Together with reference TRBV2 and TRBJ2-6, the CDR3 gives the full variable domain: EPEVTQTPSHQVTQMGQEVILRCVPISNHLYFYWYRQILGQKVEFLVSFYNNEISEKSEIFDDQFSVERPDGSNFTLKIRSTKLEDSAMYFCASSVAQGANVLTFGAGSRLTVL.

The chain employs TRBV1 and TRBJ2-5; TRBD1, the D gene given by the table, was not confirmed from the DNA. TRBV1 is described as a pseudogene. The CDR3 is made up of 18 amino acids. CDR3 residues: CTSSQDPLLQGSQETQYF. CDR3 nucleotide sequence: TGCACCAGCAGCCAAGATCCCCTTCTACAGGGGAGTCAAGAGACCCAGTACTTC.

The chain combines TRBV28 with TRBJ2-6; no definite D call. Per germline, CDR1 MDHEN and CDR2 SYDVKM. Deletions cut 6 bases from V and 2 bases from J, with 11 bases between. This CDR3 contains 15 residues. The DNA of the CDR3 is TGTGCCAGCAGAGGGCGGAGTACTGGGGCCAACGTCCTGACTTTC. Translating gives CASRGRSTGANVLTF.

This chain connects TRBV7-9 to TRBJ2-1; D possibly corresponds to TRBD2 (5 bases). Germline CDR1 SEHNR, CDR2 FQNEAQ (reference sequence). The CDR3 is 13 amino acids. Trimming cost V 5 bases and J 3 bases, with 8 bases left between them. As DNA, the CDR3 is TGTGCCAGCAGCGAGGACTTCTACAATGAGCAGTTCTTC. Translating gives CASSEDFYNEQFF.

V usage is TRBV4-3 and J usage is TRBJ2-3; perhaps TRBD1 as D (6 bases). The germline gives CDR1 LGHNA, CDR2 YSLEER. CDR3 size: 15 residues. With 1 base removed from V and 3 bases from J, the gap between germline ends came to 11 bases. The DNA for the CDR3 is TGCGCCAGCAGCCAAGGACGGGACACGACAGATACGCAGTATTTT. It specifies CASSQGRDTTDTQYF.

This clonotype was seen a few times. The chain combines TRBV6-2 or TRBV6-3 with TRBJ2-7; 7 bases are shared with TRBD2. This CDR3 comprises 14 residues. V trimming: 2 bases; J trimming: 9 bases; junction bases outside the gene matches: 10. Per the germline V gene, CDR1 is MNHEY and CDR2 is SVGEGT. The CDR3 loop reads CASSYGGGPDRQYF. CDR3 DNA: TGTGCCAGCAGTTACGGGGGAGGGCCGGATCGGCAGTACTTC.

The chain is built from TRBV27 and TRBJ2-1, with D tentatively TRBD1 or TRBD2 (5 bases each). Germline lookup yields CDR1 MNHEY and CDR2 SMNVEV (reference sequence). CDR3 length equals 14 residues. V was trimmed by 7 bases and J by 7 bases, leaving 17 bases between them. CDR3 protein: CASIFRAEGNEQFF. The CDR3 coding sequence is TGTGCCAGCATTTTCCGGGCCGAGGGGAATGAGCAGTTCTTC.

The CDR3 sequence: CAISVPNSYEQYF. The CDR3 DNA sequence: TGTGCCATCAGTGTACCGAACTCCTACGAGCAGTACTTC. J is TRBJ2-7 and V is TRBV10-3; no clear D gene. CDR3 length: 13 residues. Per the germline V gene, CDR1 is ENHRY and CDR2 is SYGVKD. Between the trimmed V and J ends, which lost 4 bases and 0 bases, there was a span of 7 bases.

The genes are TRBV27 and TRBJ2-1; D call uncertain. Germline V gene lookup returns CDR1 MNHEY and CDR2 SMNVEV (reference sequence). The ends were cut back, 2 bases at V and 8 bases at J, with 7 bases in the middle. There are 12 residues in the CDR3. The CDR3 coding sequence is TGTGCCAGCAGTTTAGGTAGTCATGAGCAGTTCTTC. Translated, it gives CASSLGSHEQFF.

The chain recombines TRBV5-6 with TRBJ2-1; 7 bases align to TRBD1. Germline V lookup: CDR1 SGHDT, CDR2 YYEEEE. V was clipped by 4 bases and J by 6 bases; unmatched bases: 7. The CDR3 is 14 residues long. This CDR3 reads CASSPLGQTNEQFF. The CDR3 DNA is TGTGCCAGCAGCCCGCTGGGACAGACCAATGAGCAGTTCTTC.

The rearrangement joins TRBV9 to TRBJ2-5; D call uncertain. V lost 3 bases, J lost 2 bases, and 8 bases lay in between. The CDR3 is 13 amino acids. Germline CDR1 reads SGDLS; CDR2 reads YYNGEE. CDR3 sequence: CASSADTQETQYF. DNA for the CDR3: TGTGCCAGCAGCGCAGACACGCAAGAGACCCAGTACTTC.

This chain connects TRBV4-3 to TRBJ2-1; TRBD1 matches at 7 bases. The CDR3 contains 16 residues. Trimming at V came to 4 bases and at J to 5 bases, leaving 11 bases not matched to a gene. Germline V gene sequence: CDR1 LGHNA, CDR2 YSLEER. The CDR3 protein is CASSLRTDRLNNEQFF. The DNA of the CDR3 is TGCGCCAGCAGCCTCCGGACGGACAGGTTGAACAATGAGCAGTTCTTC.

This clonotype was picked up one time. CDR3 nucleotide sequence: TGTGCCAGCAGCTCCGGACAGGGGGTTTATGGCTACACCTTC. Translated: CASSSGQGVYGYTF. The chain has TRBV9 and TRBJ1-2; 10 nucleotides line up with TRBD1. The germline CDR1 and CDR2 sequences are SGDLS and YYNGEE. The CDR3 contains 14 residues. Trimming removed 4 bases from V and 5 bases from J; junction bases left unmatched: 5.

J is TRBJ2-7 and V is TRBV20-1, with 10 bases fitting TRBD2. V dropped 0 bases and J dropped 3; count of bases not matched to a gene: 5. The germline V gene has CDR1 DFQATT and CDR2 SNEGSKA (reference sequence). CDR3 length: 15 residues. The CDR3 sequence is CSARDLAGGDYEQYF. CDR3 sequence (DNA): TGCAGTGCTAGAGATTTAGCGGGGGGCGACTACGAGCAGTACTTC.

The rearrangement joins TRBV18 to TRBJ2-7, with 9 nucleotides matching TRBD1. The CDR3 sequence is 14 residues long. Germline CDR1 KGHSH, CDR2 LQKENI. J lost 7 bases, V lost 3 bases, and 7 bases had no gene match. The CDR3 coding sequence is TGTGCCAGCTCACCTCGGGACAGGGAGTGGGAGCAGTACTTC. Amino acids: CASSPRDREWEQYF. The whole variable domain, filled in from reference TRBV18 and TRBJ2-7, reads NAGVMQNPRHLVRRRGQEARLRCSPMKGHSHVYWYRQLPEEGLKFMVYLQKENIIDESGMPKERFSAEFPKEGPSILRIQQVVRGDSAAYFCASSPRDREWEQYFGPGTRLTVT.

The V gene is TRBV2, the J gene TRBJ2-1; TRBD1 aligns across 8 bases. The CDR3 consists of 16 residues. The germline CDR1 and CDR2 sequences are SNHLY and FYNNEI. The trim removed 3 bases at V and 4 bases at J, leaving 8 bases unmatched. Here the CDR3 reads CASSDPTGDLYNEQFF. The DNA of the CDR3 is TGTGCCAGCAGTGACCCGACAGGGGACCTATACAATGAGCAGTTCTTC.

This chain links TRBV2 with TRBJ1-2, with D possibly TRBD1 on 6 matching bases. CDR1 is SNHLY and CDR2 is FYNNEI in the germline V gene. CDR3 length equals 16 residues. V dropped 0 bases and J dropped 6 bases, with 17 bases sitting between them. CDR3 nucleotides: TGTGCCAGCAGTGAAGCAGTGAATAAGGGGGACGATGGCTACACCTTC. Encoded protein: CASSEAVNKGDDGYTF.

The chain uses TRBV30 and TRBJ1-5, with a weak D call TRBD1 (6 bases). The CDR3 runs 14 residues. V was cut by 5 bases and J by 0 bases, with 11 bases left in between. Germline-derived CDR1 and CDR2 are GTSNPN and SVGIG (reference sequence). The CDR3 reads CAWAPDSSNQPQHF. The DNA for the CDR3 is TGTGCCTGGGCCCCGGACAGTAGCAATCAGCCCCAGCATTTT.

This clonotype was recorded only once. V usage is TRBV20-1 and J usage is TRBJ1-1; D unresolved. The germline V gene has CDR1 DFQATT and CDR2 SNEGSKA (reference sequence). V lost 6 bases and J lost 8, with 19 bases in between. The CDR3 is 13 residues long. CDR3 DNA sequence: TGCAGTGCCCCCCCGGTCCCGGATCCGGAAGCTTTCTTT. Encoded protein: CSAPPVPDPEAFF.

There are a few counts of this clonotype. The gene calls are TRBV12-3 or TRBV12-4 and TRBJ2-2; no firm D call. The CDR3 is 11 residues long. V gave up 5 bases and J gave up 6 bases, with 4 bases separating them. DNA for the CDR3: TGTGCCAGCAGTCCGGCCGGGGAGCTGTTTTTT. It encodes CASSPAGELFF.